This T cell receptor (beta chain) emerged from a study of T cells in Graves' hyperthyroidism and ophthalmopathy. Stable hyperthyroidism: no ophthalmopathy progression over 18 months of follow-up. Researchers barred patients who had uncontrolled infection, other autoimmune disease, pregnancy or lactation. Findings and limits, study-wide: A 13 V-J signature model discriminated ophthalmopathy versus stable hyperthyroidism.

Amplification of TCR beta CDR3 regions was performed using RNA transcripts as template. The TCR CDR3 was amplified in a first-round RT-PCR using the HTBI primer set. Via MiXCR, TCRdb re-called the multiplex PCR reads, giving one row per CDR3 protein. The table has around 450,000 distinct CDR3 sequences, approximately 14% seen once. This clonotype was observed many times. The antigen is undetermined. The CDR3 has 13 amino acids. Per the germline V gene, CDR1 is DFQATT and CDR2 is SNEGSKA (reference sequence). Trimming removed 0 bases from V and 4 bases from J, with 9 bases in between. J is TRBJ1-1 and V is TRBV20-1; maybe TRBD1 (6 bases). Sequenced: blood. The receptor was isolated from a young woman with Graves' hyperthyroidism. The DNA for the CDR3 is TGCAGTGCTAGAGAACAGGGATCCACTGAAGCTTTCTTT. Its protein product is CSAREQGSTEAFF.